This T cell receptor beta chain was obtained from a study of blood T cell repertoires in COVID-19 (dated by TCRdb to 2019 to 2021). Broadly, across the study: Samples from collaborators originated in the United States, Italy and Spain and spanned both the acute and convalescent phases of COVID-19. The sample metadata nearly always contained a de-identified subject ID, COVID-19 status, age in years and sex. Samples came from the ongoing ImmuneRACE study (first 160 participants) plus 1,254 subjects from 6 global collaborators. A freely available public database, intended as a resource for researchers studying the immune response to SARS-CoV-2, is where the repertoires were released. HLA class I and class II types, where available, came from metadata supplied by the sample provider rather than from assay-based typing. Deeply sampled blood TCRbeta repertoires from subjects exposed to, actively infected with, or recovered from COVID-19 were included in the dataset. The prospective study material was composed of cDNA or gDNA derived from T cells, B-cell-depleted T cells, or PBMCs. Paper-wide results and their limitations: How much clinical and demographic metadata was included differed by source and by participant, and the metadata was provided uncurated.

The trim is 5 bases for V and 2 bases for J, with a gap of 15 bases between the germline ends. CDR1 and CDR2 were assigned from the germline V gene as SGHAT and FQNNGV. Including cysteine and phenylalanine, the CDR3 has 15 amino acids. Only the CDR3 portion is preserved as DNA: 45 bases, with reading frame beginning at the first base. The immunoSEQ Assay, a bias-controlled multiplex PCR, was used to amplify TCRbeta CDR3 regions from genomic DNA. In the paper's pipeline: The number of nucleated cells in each sample was estimated from the amplification of reference gene primers within the assay. To quantify the absolute abundance of each unique TCRbeta CDR3 rearrangement, sequence reads were collapsed and filtered. For each sample, productive Simpson clonality was calculated by taking the square root of Simpson's diversity index across productive rearrangements. TCRdb retrieved this table from immuneACCESS and kept in-frame rearrangements only. Not all clones are present; in checked studies, unresolved V genes account for under half, and no reason is known for the remainder. Clone size and the V and J calls come from that table; the DNA yielded D and trimming. This sample is represented by about 270,000 clones; about 91% of them were singletons. The ten largest clones represent roughly 2.9% of the sample.

The count of this clone is one. Its binding antigen is unknown. Base qualities are not provided; no much larger clone lies one nucleotide away. Participants in the prospective study were enrolled through a virtual design, were aged about 18 to 90 years, and lived in roughly 24 United States geographic areas. To assign participants to cohorts, the prospective study relied on clinical history that participants themselves reported in a screening survey and a study questionnaire. A participant counted as exposed if, within 2 weeks of entering the study, that participant had been in contact with someone who had a PCR-confirmed or clinician-diagnosed COVID-19 case. In the prospective study, whole blood, serum and a nasopharyngeal or oropharyngeal swab were collected from each participant by mobile phlebotomists. Participants in the prospective study had the option to provide additional blood draws and questionnaires over a 2-month period. Prospective study blood samples were shipped either frozen or at room temperature before DNA extraction.

The sample was PBMCs or T cells enriched from blood (not recorded which). The chain is encoded by TRBV11-2 joined to TRBJ1-2, with the D gene too uncertain to name. The source is a man aged 40-49 years who had been exposed to COVID-19. The CDR3 region has the sequence CASSHQAGGNYGYTF. At the DNA level, the sequence is TGTGCCAGCAGCCACCAGGCAGGAGGGAACTATGGCTACACCTTC. Joined to the reference TRBV11-2 and TRBJ1-2 proteins, this CDR3 gives the full variable domain: EAGVAQSPRYKIIEKRQSVAFWCNPISGHATLYWYQQILGQGPKLLIQFQNNGVVDDSQLPKDRFSAERLKGVDSTLKIQPAKLEDSAVYLCASSHQAGGNYGYTFGSGTRLTVV.